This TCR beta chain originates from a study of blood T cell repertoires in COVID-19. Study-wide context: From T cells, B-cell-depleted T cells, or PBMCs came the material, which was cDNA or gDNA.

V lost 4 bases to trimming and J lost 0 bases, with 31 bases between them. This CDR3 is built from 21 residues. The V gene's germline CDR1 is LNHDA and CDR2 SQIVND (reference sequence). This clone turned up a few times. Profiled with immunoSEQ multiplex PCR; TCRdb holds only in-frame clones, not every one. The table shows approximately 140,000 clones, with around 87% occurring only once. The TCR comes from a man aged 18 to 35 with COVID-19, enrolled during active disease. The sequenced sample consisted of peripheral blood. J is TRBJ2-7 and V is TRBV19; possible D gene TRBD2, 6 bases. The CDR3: CASSTPSPVGLRDSDSYEQYF. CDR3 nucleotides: TGTGCCAGTAGTACCCCAAGTCCCGTGGGGCTCCGGGACTCCGACTCCTACGAGCAGTACTTC.